What follows are 21 T cell receptor beta chains derived from one specimen sequenced in a study of cytomegalovirus exposure and HLA in healthy donors. A multiplex PCR was run with 60 Vbeta primers and 13 Jbeta primers. This table comes from immunoSEQ multiplex PCR, and its TCRdb copy is limited to in-frame clones, with some not included. The sample has about 110,000 clones; 55% to 85% are singletons. Sequenced: PBMCs. The receptors were gathered from a man aged 25-45 years in good health and CMV-seronegative.

The chain has TRBV5-1 and TRBJ1-1, with 9 bases lining up with TRBD1. Losses at the gene ends were 5 bases for V and 4 bases for J; bases not matched to a gene: 6. This CDR3 is 14 amino acids long. Per the germline V gene, CDR1 is SGHRS and CDR2 is YFSETQ. This CDR3 is CASRRRTGVTEAFF. The CDR3 DNA sequence: TGCGCCAGCAGACGGAGGACAGGGGTCACTGAAGCTTTCTTT.

This chain links TRBV28 with TRBJ2-4; TRBD1 agrees at 9 bases. There are 20 residues in the CDR3. Trimming at V came to 2 bases and at J to 1 base, leaving 15 bases not matched to a gene. Germline V lookup: CDR1 MDHEN, CDR2 SYDVKM. The CDR3 sequence: CASSLTKTGGVPRAKNIQYF. CDR3 DNA: TGTGCCAGCAGTTTAACTAAGACAGGGGGTGTCCCCCGGGCCAAAAACATTCAGTACTTC.

This clone was detected once. This chain uses TRBV19 with TRBJ2-5, with TRBD2 as a possible D gene (6 bases). V was trimmed by 4 bases and J by 0 bases, leaving 9 bases between them. The CDR3 loop spans 14 amino acids. CDR1 LNHDA and CDR2 SQIVND come from the germline V gene (reference sequence). The CDR3 coding sequence is TGTGCCAGTAGTAATCTAGCGTACCAAGAGACCCAGTACTTC. Residues: CASSNLAYQETQYF.

This chain connects TRBV29-1 to TRBJ2-1, with TRBD2 identical over 10 bases. The CDR3 spans 13 residues. Germline values: CDR1 SQVTM, CDR2 ANQGSEA. The junction had 5 bases not matched to a gene; V was cut back by 3 bases and J by 9 bases. CDR3 DNA: TGCAGCGTTGATGGGGCTAGCGGGGGTGAGCAGTTCTTC. Amino acids: CSVDGASGGEQFF.

Worth noting for this clone: This CDR3 is also generated by other DNA sequences in the sample. The chain has TRBV28 and TRBJ1-5; 7 positions agree with TRBD1. CDR1 and CDR2 from the germline V gene are MDHEN and SYDVKM. This CDR3 contains 14 residues. V shed 6 bases and J 4 bases; nucleotides not matched to a gene: 6. The CDR3 DNA is TGTGCCAGCAGCCAAGGGGGCACGAATCAGCCCCAGCATTTT. As protein: CASSQGGTNQPQHF.

DNA for the CDR3: TGTGCCAGCAGCTTGAGCTCCGGGGAGCTGTTTTTT. Its translation is CASSLSSGELFF. The gene calls are TRBV5-5 and TRBJ2-2, with unresolved D. There are 12 residues in the CDR3. V shed 1 base and J shed 6 bases, with 4 bases lying between them. Germline assignment: CDR1 SGHKS and CDR2 YYEKEE (reference sequence). Complete variable domain (other parts from reference TRBV5-5 and TRBJ2-2): DAGVTQSPTHLIKTRGQQVTLRCSPISGHKSVSWYQQVLGQGPQFIFQYYEKEERGRGNFPDRFSARQFPNYSSELNVNALLLGDSALYLCASSLSSGELFFGEGSRLTVL.

The DNA of the CDR3 is TGTGCCAGCAGCGCTATGGGACAGGGGTATGGAGAGACCCAGTACTTC. Amino acids: CASSAMGQGYGETQYF. The genes are TRBV5-6 and TRBJ2-5; 10 bases map to TRBD1. Trimming removed 4 bases from V and 4 bases from J; junction bases left unmatched: 10. The CDR3 has 16 residues. Germline V gives CDR1 SGHDT, CDR2 YYEEEE. The full variable domain, with the rest looked up from reference TRBV5-6 and TRBJ2-5, is DAGVTQSPTHLIKTRGQQVTLRCSPKSGHDTVSWYQQALGQGPQFIFQYYEEEERQRGNFPDRFSGHQFPNYSSELNVNALLLGDSALYLCASSAMGQGYGETQYFGPGTRLLVL.

The chain employs TRBV2 and TRBJ2-5, with D perhaps matching TRBD1 (5 bases). Germline CDR1 SNHLY, CDR2 FYNNEI. V was cut by 8 bases and J by 2 bases, with 9 bases left in between. The CDR3 consists of 12 residues. The DNA for the CDR3 is TGTGCCAGCGAAAACAGGCAAGAGACCCAGTACTTC. As protein: CASENRQETQYF.

The J gene is TRBJ2-5, the V gene TRBV5-6, with 9 bases identical to TRBD1. This CDR3 spans 16 amino acids. CDR1 and CDR2 (germline): SGHDT, YYEEEE. The ends lost 0 bases at V and 2 bases at J; junction bases unmatched: 5. The CDR3: CASSLEKGQGQETQYF. CDR3 nucleotides: TGTGCCAGCAGCTTGGAAAAAGGACAGGGGCAAGAGACCCAGTACTTC.

The gene calls are TRBV9 and TRBJ2-1; D possibly corresponds to TRBD2 (5 bases). CDR1 and CDR2 from the germline V gene are SGDLS and YYNGEE. This CDR3 contains 15 residues. V lost 0 bases to trimming and J lost 5 bases, with 12 bases between them. The chain's CDR3 is CASSVEDSLHNEQFF. The CDR3 DNA sequence: TGTGCCAGCAGCGTAGAGGACTCCCTGCACAATGAGCAGTTCTTC.

In the case of this clone: Distinct nucleotide sequences in the sample also encode this CDR3. V usage is TRBV7-6 and J usage is TRBJ2-1; the match to TRBD2 covers 9 bases. There are 15 residues in the CDR3. Losses at the gene ends were 1 base for V and 5 bases for J; bases not matched to a gene: 3. The germline V gene encodes CDR1 SGHVS and CDR2 FNYEAQ. The CDR3 DNA follows: TGTGCCAGCAGCTTAGGACTAGCGGACGACAATGAGCAGTTCTTC. The encoded protein is CASSLGLADDNEQFF.

This clone was found a few times. In DNA, the CDR3 is TGTGCCAGCAGTGGGTGGACAGGGGGGACCGGGGAGCTGTTTTTT. This codes for CASSGWTGGTGELFF. The chain is built from TRBV6-1 and TRBJ2-2, with 10 bases that match TRBD1. The V segment lost 4 bases and the J segment 5 bases; nucleotides outside the gene matches: 4. Germline lookup yields CDR1 MNHNS and CDR2 SASEGT. CDR3 length: 15 amino acids.

The rearrangement uses TRBV11-3 and TRBJ2-3; 9 bases align to TRBD1. The CDR3 is 15 residues long. Losses at the gene ends were 5 bases for V and 3 bases for J; bases not matched to a gene: 6. CDR1 is SGHNT, CDR2 YENEEA, per germline. The CDR3, as DNA: TGTGCCAGCAGCCAGGACAGGGGTATTACAGATACGCAGTATTTT. Its protein is CASSQDRGITDTQYF.

This clone was observed a few times. The rearrangement joins TRBV30 to TRBJ1-4; TRBD1 matches 11 bases. The junction had 4 bases not matched to a gene; V was cut back by 7 bases and J by 6 bases. The CDR3 totals 13 residues. Per germline, CDR1 GTSNPN and CDR2 SVGIG (reference sequence). As DNA, the CDR3 is TGTGCCTTCGGGACAGGGGGAGATGAAAAACTGTTTTTT. Its translation is CAFGTGGDEKLFF.

This clone was seen only once. The sample holds other DNA sequences that translate to the same CDR3. The rearrangement links TRBV6-1 to TRBJ2-1, with a weak D call TRBD2 (6 bases). In germline, CDR1 is MNHNS, CDR2 SASEGT. This CDR3 comprises 14 residues. V lost 6 bases, J lost 1 base, and 10 bases lay in between. Written as DNA, the CDR3 is TGTGCCAGCAGCCCCGGGAGTTCCTACAATGAGCAGTTCTTC. It codes for CASSPGSSYNEQFF.

The V gene is TRBV19, the J gene TRBJ1-5; maybe TRBD1 (5 bases). The CDR3 length is 14 residues. V lost 5 bases, J lost 4 bases, and 12 bases lay in between. Germline CDR1 is LNHDA and CDR2 is SQIVND (reference sequence). The CDR3 protein is CASSSGGTNQPQHF. DNA of the CDR3: TGTGCCAGTAGTTCCGGGGGGACGAATCAGCCCCAGCATTTT.

CDR3 DNA: TGTGCCAGCAAAAACACCATTTTGGGGGCGAGGGAGCAGTACTTC. Protein sequence: CASKNTILGAREQYF. The V call is TRBV2, the J call TRBJ2-7; weak D call: TRBD1 (6 bases). The CDR3 covers 15 residues. V gave up 7 bases and J gave up 7 bases, with 23 bases separating them. Germline V gives CDR1 SNHLY, CDR2 FYNNEI.

The CDR3, as DNA: TGTGCCAGCAGCGTAGGGGCGACTATCGGCAATGAGCAGTTCTTC. Translation: CASSVGATIGNEQFF. The chain couples TRBV9 to TRBJ2-1; D possibly corresponds to TRBD2 (5 bases). This CDR3 region has 15 residues. CDR1 and CDR2 from the germline V gene are SGDLS and YYNGEE. Trimming left V 0 bases short and J 6 bases short, with 13 bases between.

The chain recombines TRBV29-1 with TRBJ2-1, with 9 bases matching TRBD1. Unmatched junction bases numbered 17, after V lost 5 bases and J lost 9 bases. The CDR3 runs to 16 residues. In germline, CDR1 is SQVTM, CDR2 ANQGSEA. CDR3 loop: CSVTPTRGTGGSEQFF. CDR3 DNA sequence: TGCAGCGTTACCCCCACTAGGGGAACAGGGGGCAGTGAGCAGTTCTTC.

J is TRBJ1-3 and V is TRBV19, with TRBD1 as a possible D gene (5 bases). The length of the CDR3 is 14 residues. Between the trimmed V and J ends, which lost 2 bases and 3 bases, there was a span of 8 bases. Germline V gene lookup returns CDR1 LNHDA and CDR2 SQIVND (reference sequence). The CDR3 protein is CASSIQGDGNTIYF. The CDR3 region has the DNA TGTGCCAGTAGTATACAAGGGGATGGAAACACCATATATTTT.

This clone turned up a few times. V gene TRBV6-5 combines with J gene TRBJ2-3, with a possible D match to TRBD2 (5 bases). CDR3 length equals 15 residues. The V end was cut by 2 bases, the J end by 1 base, with 10 bases between. CDR1 is MNHEY and CDR2 is SVGAGI in the germline V gene. DNA for the CDR3: TGTGCCAGCAGTTACCGTGGGAGTGGCACAGATACGCAGTATTTT. Translation gives CASSYRGSGTDTQYF.